This entry concerns a single TCR beta chain. The data originate from a study of shared clonotypes between healthy human individuals. Data came from immunoSEQ multiplex PCR; TCRdb stores just in-frame clones and leaves some out. The sample records under 150,000 clones, around 73% being singletons. The length of the CDR3 is 14 residues. The V end was cut by 7 bases, the J end by 3 bases, with 15 bases between. Germline assignment: CDR1 MNHEY and CDR2 SVGAGI. The specimen sequenced was memory CD8+ T cells sorted from blood. As for subset: CD45RO+ cells pooled with CCR7-negative TemRA cells. This chain joins TRBV6-5 and TRBJ1-1, with TRBD1 as a possible D gene (6 bases). This sequence was found in a woman aged 25 to 39 in good health. As DNA, the CDR3 is TGTGCCAGCAAAACGGGGGGGCTGTACACTGAAGCTTTCTTT. Amino acid sequence: CASKTGGLYTEAFF.